This T cell receptor (beta chain) was obtained from a study of blood T cells in healthy people across ages. General observations from the study: Diversity was higher, and naive CD4+ cells more numerous, in long-lived donors than in aged donors. PBMCs were not sorted, which prevented a conclusive comparison of naive versus antigen-experienced cells.

This clonotype turned up a few times. Its matching antigen is unknown. Sample-barcoded 5' priming and a J-beta primer mix drove a second PCR of roughly 6 to 12 cycles. Each CDR3 protein is one row after TCRdb ran MiXCR on the 5' RACE reads. The data show about 1,500,000 distinct CDR3 sequences, approximately 40% seen once. CDR1 and CDR2 (germline): MGHRA, YSYEKL. The V end lost 4 bases, the J end lost 11 bases, and 17 bases lay between the germline ends. The CDR3 spans 13 residues. The chain has TRBV4-1 and TRBJ1-1, with unresolved D. Sequenced input: blood. The receptor was isolated from a woman between 18 and 29 years old in good health. The CDR3 sequence: CASSPRVGDGAFF. The CDR3 region has the DNA TGCGCCAGCAGCCCTCGGGTAGGCGACGGGGCTTTCTTT.